This is a list of T cell receptor beta chains from one sample in a study of graft-versus-host responses after intestinal transplantation. Antigens for these TCRs are unknown. The assay was immunoSEQ multiplex PCR, and TCRdb's table has in-frame clones only and misses some. In the table there are 50,000 to 75,000 clones, almost 95% of which are singletons. The input for sequencing was unstimulated CD4+ T cells sorted from spleen or lymph node cells, taken before transplant. The receptors come from a human donor who was the organ donor for an intestinal transplant. Both conserved end residues are part of each CDR3. A D gene is named only where the DNA matches it firmly. Only some rows state a clone size, as once, few, many or a class for expanded clones.

TRBV4-1	TRBJ1-6	-	-	14	CASSQGGAHSPLHF	TGCGCCAGCAGCCAAGGTGGGGCTCATTCACCCCTCCACTTT
TRBV2	TRBJ1-2	-	-	15	CASHGSSMGIYGYTF	TGTGCCAGCCACGGAAGCAGCATGGGAATCTATGGCTACACCTTC
TRBV7-2	TRBJ1-2	-	-	13	CASSLEVLYGYTF	TGTGCCAGCAGCTTAGAGGTCCTCTATGGCTACACCTTC
TRBV14	TRBJ1-3	-	-	15	CASSPLNPLGNTIYF	TGTGCCAGCAGCCCACTAAATCCCCTCGGAAACACCATATATTTT
TRBV7-7	TRBJ1-5	-	-	13	CASSLAPNQPQHF	TGTGCTAGCAGCTTAGCCCCCAATCAGCCCCAGCATTTT
TRBV27	TRBJ1-6	TRBD1	-	15	CASRFLDRTHSPLHF	TGTGCCAGCCGATTTCTGGACAGGACTCATTCACCCCTCCACTTT
TRBV7-2	TRBJ2-3	TRBD2	-	16	CASSLGSLAVTDTQYF	TGTGCCAGCAGCTTAGGGTCCCTAGCGGTGACAGATACGCAGTATTTT
TRBV7-2	TRBJ1-5	-	-	16	CASSLLTGVSNQPQHF	TGTGCCAGCAGCTTACTGACAGGAGTTAGCAATCAGCCCCAGCATTTT
TRBV7-9	TRBJ1-2	-	-	14	CASTSTGTPYGCTF	TGTGCCAGCACCTCGACGGGGACACCGTATGGCTGCACCTTC
TRBV7-3	TRBJ2-3	-	-	13	CASSGHSTDTQYF	TGTGCCAGCAGCGGACATTCCACAGATACGCAGTATTTT
TRBV7-2	TRBJ2-5	TRBD2	-	17	CASSHRYLQRGQETQYF	TGTGCCAGCAGCCACCGTTATCTACAGCGGGGTCAAGAGACCCAGTACTTC
TRBV5-1	TRBJ2-2	-	-	14	CASGRGDPTGELFF	TGCGCCAGCGGGAGGGGGGACCCCACCGGGGAGCTGTTTTTT
TRBV21-1	TRBJ2-2	-	-	15	CALKDSQPNTGELFF	TGTGCCTTGAAGGACAGCCAACCTAACACCGGGGAGCTGTTTTTT
TRBV19	TRBJ1-6	-	-	15	CASRPDSSYNSPLHF	TGTGCCAGTAGACCGGACAGCTCCTATAATTCACCCCTCCACTTT
TRBV6-5	TRBJ2-1	-	-	13	CASSYSKGSEQFF	TGTGCCAGCAGTTACTCGAAAGGGTCTGAGCAGTTCTTC
TRBV7-2	TRBJ1-2	TRBD1	-	15	CASSLEGRGSYGYTF	TGTGCCAGCAGCTTAGAGGGCAGGGGGAGTTATGGCTACACCTTC
TRBV4-3	TRBJ1-4	TRBD1	-	15	CASSLGQGEGEKLFF	TGCGCCAGCAGCCTCGGACAGGGGGAGGGTGAAAAACTGTTTTTT
TRBV6-6	TRBJ1-3	-	-	13	CASSWIVGNTIYF	TGTGCCAGCAGTTGGATAGTAGGAAACACCATATATTTT
TRBV4-2	TRBJ2-5	TRBD2	-	17	CASSQDNSGGAQETQYF	TGTGCCAGCAGCCAAGATAATAGCGGGGGGGCCCAAGAGACCCAGTACTTC
TRBV6-6	TRBJ1-3	TRBD1	-	15	CASTLGQGNGNTIYF	TGTGCCAGCACCCTAGGACAGGGCAACGGAAACACCATATATTTT
TRBV9	TRBJ1-4	-	once	14	CASSVAGTNEKLFF	TGTGCCAGCAGCGTAGCAGGGACTAATGAAAAACTGTTTTTT
TRBV6-1	TRBJ2-3	-	-	14	CASSETGEADTQYF	TGTGCCAGCAGTGAAACGGGGGAGGCGGATACGCAGTATTTT
TRBV6-5	TRBJ2-7	TRBD2	-	15	CASSIGLAMIYEQYF	TGTGCCAGCAGTATCGGACTAGCTATGATCTACGAGCAGTACTTC
TRBV7-9	TRBJ2-3	-	once	15	CASSQTGAPTDTQYF	TGTGCCAGCAGCCAAACGGGGGCCCCCACAGATACGCAGTATTTT
TRBV7-9	TRBJ2-3	-	-	14	CASSIGQSTDTQYF	TGTGCCAGCAGCATCGGACAGAGCACAGATACGCAGTATTTT
TRBV27	TRBJ2-7	-	-	13	CASRRGASYEQYF	TGTGCCAGCCGCCGGGGTGCCTCCTACGAGCAGTACTTC
TRBV7-9	TRBJ2-3	TRBD2	-	17	CASSFLAGGLSTDTQYF	TGTGCCAGCAGTTTCTTAGCGGGGGGCCTGAGCACAGATACGCAGTATTTT
TRBV19	TRBJ1-5	-	once	17	CASSTRQRGGSNQPQHF	TGTGCCAGTAGTACCCGACAGAGGGGGGGCTCCAATCAGCCCCAGCATTTT
TRBV4-3	TRBJ2-7	-	-	13	CASSQETSYEQYF	TGCGCCAGCAGCCAAGAGACATCCTACGAGCAGTACTTC
TRBV7-9	TRBJ2-3	-	-	15	CASSPDQMITDTQYF	TGTGCCAGCAGCCCAGACCAGATGATCACAGATACGCAGTATTTT
TRBV19	TRBJ1-1	-	once	14	CASSIGRLRTEAFF	TGTGCCAGTAGTATCGGCAGGTTGAGGACTGAAGCTTTCTTT
TRBV5-6	TRBJ2-4	TRBD2	-	17	CASSVRRVAGAKNIQYF	TGTGCCAGCAGCGTACGCAGGGTAGCGGGGGCCAAAAACATTCAGTACTTC
TRBV7-2	TRBJ2-3	TRBD2	once	13	CASSLERGGPQYF	TGTGCCAGCAGCTTGGAGCGGGGGGGTCCGCAGTATTTT
TRBV7-2	TRBJ2-1	TRBD1	-	16	CASSLAGQGVLGEQFF	TGTGCCAGCAGCTTAGCGGGACAGGGGGTACTAGGGGAGCAGTTCTTC
TRBV5-1	TRBJ1-6	-	-	16	CASSLARDGSQEPLHF	TGCGCCAGCAGCTTGGCCAGGGACGGGAGCCAGGAGCCCCTCCACTTT
TRBV7-9	TRBJ2-1	-	-	14	CASSLSRVSNEQFF	TGTGCCAGCAGCTTATCCAGGGTCAGCAATGAGCAGTTCTTC
TRBV6-5	TRBJ1-2	-	-	15	CASSYVTASNYGYTF	TGTGCCAGCAGTTACGTGACAGCTTCTAACTATGGCTACACCTTC